The sequence of this T cell receptor (beta chain) was determined in a study of blood T cell repertoires in COVID-19. Study background: The United States, Italy and Spain supplied acute and convalescent COVID-19 samples. In each case, the material was cDNA or gDNA derived from T cells, B-cell-depleted T cells, or PBMCs.

V was shortened by 1 base and J by 5 bases, with 17 bases between the two germline ends. Germline V lookup: CDR1 SGHVS, CDR2 FQNEAQ. The CDR3 spans 16 residues. This clone appeared a single time. As originally analysed: Researchers report that nucleated cell counts were estimated from reference gene primer amplification. The protocol was immunoSEQ multiplex PCR, while the TCRdb copy is restricted to in-frame clones and leaves out a portion. That table furnishes V, J and clone size, whereas the DNA furnished D and trimming. The data hold approximately 120,000 clones, with approximately 85% observed a single time.

The TCR comes from a human donor in a cohort sampled during active COVID-19. The chain recombines TRBV7-8 with TRBJ1-1, with D maybe TRBD1 (5 bases). Sequencing used peripheral blood. This CDR3 reads CASSLEAMGGGTEAFF. CDR3 in DNA: TGTGCCAGCAGCTTAGAGGCGATGGGGGGTGGGACTGAAGCTTTCTTT.